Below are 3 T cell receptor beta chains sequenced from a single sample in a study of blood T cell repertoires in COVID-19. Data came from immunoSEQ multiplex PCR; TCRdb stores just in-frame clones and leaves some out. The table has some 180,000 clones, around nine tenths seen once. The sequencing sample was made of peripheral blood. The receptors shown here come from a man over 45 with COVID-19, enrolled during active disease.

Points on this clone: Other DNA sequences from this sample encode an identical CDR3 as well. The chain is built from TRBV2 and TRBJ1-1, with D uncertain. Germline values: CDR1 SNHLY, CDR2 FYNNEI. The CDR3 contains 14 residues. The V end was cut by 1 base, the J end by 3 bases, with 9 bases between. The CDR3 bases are TGTGCCAGCAGTGAAGTGGGCGGGGACACTGAAGCTTTCTTT. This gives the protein CASSEVGGDTEAFF. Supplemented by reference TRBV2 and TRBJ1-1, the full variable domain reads EPEVTQTPSHQVTQMGQEVILRCVPISNHLYFYWYRQILGQKVEFLVSFYNNEISEKSEIFDDQFSVERPDGSNFTLKIRSTKLEDSAMYFCASSEVGGDTEAFFGQGTRLTVV.

The CDR3 reads CAISEQPGQINSPLHF. Here the CDR3 DNA reads TGTGCCATCAGTGAGCAGCCGGGACAAATCAATTCACCCCTCCACTTT. The chain has TRBV10-3 and TRBJ1-6, with a weak D call TRBD1 (6 bases). Germline V gives CDR1 ENHRY, CDR2 SYGVKD. V was shortened by 2 bases and J by 7 bases, with 15 bases between the two germline ends. There are 16 residues in the CDR3.

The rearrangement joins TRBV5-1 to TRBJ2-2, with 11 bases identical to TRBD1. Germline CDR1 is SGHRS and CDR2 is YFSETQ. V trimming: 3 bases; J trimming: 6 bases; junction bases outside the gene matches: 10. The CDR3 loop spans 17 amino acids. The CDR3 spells CASSWGIGQGAAGELFF. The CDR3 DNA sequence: TGCGCCAGCAGCTGGGGGATAGGACAGGGGGCCGCCGGGGAGCTGTTTTTT.